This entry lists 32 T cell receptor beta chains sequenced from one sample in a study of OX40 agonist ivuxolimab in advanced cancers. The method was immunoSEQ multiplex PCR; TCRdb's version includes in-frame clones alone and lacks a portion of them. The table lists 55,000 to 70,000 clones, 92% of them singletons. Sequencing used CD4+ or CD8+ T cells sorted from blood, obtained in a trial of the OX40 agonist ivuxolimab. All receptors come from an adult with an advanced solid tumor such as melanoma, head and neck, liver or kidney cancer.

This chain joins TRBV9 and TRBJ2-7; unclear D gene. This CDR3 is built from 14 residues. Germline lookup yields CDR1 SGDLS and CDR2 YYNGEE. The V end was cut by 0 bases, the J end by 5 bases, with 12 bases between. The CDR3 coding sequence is TGTGCCAGCAGCGTAGCGTCCTTTGGGGACGAGCAGTACTTC. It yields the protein CASSVASFGDEQYF.

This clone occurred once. CDR3 sequence: CASSEILEEAFF. The CDR3, as DNA: TGTGCCAGCAGTGAAATCCTTGAAGAAGCTTTCTTT. The V and J genes are TRBV6-1 and TRBJ1-1, with D unresolved. Trimming removed 2 bases from V and 8 bases from J, with 9 bases in between. CDR3 length equals 12 residues. Germline CDR1 and CDR2: MNHNS and SASEGT.

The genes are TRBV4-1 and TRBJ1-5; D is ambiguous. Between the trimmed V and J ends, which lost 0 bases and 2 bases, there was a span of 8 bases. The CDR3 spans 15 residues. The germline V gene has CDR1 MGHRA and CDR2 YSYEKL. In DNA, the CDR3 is TGCGCCAGCAGCCAAGATGTGGGCCGCAATCAGCCCCAGCATTTT. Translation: CASSQDVGRNQPQHF.

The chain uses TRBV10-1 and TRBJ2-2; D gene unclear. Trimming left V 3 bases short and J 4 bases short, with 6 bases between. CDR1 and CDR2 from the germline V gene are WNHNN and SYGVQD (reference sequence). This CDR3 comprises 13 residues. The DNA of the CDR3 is TGCGCCAGCAGTGATCTGATCACCGGGGAGCTGTTTTTT. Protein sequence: CASSDLITGELFF.

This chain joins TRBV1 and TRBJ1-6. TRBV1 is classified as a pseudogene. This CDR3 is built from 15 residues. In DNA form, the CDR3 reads TGCACCAGCAGCCTTGTAAATCTCGGCAATTCACCCCTCCACTTT. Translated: CTSSLVNLGNSPLHF.

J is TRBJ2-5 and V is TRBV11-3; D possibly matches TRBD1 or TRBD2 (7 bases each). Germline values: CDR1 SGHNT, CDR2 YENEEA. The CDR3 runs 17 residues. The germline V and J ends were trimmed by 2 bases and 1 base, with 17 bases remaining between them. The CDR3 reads CASSLSLRGGLQETQYF. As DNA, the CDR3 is TGTGCCAGCAGCTTATCCCTCAGGGGGGGACTCCAAGAGACCCAGTACTTC.

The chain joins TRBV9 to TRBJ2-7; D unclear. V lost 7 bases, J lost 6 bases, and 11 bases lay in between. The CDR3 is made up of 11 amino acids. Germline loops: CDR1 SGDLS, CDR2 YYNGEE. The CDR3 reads CASGSVGEQYF. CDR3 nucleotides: TGTGCCAGCGGGTCGGTTGGCGAGCAGTACTTC.

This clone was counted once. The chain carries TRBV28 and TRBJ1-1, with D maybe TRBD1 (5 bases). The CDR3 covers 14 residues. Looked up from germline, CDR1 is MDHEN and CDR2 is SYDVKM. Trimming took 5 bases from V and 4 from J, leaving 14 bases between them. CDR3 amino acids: CASSVEQAGTEAFF. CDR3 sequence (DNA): TGTGCCAGCAGTGTAGAACAGGCGGGCACTGAAGCTTTCTTT.

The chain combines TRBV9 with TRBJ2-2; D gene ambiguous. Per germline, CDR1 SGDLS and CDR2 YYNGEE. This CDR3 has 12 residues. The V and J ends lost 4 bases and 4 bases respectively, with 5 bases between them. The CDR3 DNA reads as TGTGCCAGCAGCCACTCCACCGGGGAGCTGTTTTTT. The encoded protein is CASSHSTGELFF. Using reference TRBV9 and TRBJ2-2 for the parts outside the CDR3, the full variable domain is DSGVTQTPKHLITATGQRVTLRCSPRSGDLSVYWYQQSLDQGLQFLIQYYNGEERAKGNILERFSAQQFPDLHSELNLSSLELGDSALYFCASSHSTGELFFGEGSRLTVL.

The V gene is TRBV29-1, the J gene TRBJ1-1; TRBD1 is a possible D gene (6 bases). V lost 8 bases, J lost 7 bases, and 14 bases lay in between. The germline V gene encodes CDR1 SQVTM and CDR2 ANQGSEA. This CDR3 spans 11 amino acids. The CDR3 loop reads CSLRQAGEAFF. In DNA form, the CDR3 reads TGCAGCCTCAGACAGGCCGGTGAAGCTTTCTTT.

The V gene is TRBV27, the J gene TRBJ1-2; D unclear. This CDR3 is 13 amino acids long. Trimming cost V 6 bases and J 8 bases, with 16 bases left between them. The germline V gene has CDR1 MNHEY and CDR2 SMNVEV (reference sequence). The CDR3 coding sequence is TGTGCCAGCAGCCCACGGAGGTCCGGGGGCTACACCTTC. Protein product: CASSPRRSGGYTF.

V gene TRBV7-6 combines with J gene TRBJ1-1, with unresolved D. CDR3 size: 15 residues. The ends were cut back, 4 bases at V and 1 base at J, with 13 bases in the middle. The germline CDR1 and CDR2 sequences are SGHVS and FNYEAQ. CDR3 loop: CASSSLIGGNTEAFF. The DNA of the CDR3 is TGTGCCAGCAGCTCCTTAATAGGAGGGAACACTGAAGCTTTCTTT.

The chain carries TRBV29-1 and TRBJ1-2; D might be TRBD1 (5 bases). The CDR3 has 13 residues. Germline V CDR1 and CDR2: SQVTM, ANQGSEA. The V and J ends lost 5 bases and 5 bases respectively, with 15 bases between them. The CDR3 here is CSVPTGGMYGYTF. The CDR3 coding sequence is TGCAGCGTTCCGACCGGGGGGATGTATGGCTACACCTTC. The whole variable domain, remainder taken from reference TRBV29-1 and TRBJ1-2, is SAVISQKPSRDICQRGTSLTIQCQVDSQVTMMFWYRQQPGQSLTLIATANQGSEATYESGFVIDKFPISRPNLTFSTLTVSNMSPEDSSIYLCSVPTGGMYGYTFGSGTRLTVV.

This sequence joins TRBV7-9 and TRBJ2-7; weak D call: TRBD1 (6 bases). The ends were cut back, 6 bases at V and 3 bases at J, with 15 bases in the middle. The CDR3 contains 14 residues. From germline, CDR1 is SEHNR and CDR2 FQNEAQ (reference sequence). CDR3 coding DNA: TGTGCCAGCAGGCCGGTATTACAGGGCTACGAGCAGTACTTC. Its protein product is CASRPVLQGYEQYF. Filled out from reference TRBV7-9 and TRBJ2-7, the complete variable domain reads DTGVSQNPRHKITKRGQNVTFRCDPISEHNRLYWYRQTLGQGPEFLTYFQNEAQLEKSRLLSDRFSAERPKGSFSTLEIQRTEQGDSAMYLCASRPVLQGYEQYFGPGTRLTVT.

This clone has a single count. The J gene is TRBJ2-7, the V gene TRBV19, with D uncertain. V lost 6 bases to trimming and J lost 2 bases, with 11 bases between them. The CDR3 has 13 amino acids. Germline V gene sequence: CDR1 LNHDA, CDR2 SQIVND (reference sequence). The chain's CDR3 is CASSYGPPYEQYF. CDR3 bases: TGTGCCAGTAGCTATGGTCCCCCCTACGAGCAGTACTTC.

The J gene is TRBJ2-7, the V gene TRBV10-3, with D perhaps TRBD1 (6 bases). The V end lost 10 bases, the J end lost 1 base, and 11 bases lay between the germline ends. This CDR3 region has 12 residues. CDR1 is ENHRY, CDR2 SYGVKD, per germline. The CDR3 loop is CATEDSSYEQYF. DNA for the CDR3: TGTGCCACGGAGGACAGTTCCTACGAGCAGTACTTC.

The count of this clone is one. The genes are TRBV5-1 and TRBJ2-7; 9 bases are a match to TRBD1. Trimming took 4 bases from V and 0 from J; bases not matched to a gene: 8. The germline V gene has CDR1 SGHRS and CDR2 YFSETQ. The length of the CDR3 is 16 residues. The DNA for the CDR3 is TGCGCCAGCAGCCTAGCCGGGACAGGGTTCTCCTACGAGCAGTACTTC. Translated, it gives CASSLAGTGFSYEQYF.

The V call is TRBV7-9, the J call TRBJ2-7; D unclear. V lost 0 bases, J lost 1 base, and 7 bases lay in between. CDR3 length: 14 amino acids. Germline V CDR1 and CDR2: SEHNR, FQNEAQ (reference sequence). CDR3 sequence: CASSLARESYEQYF. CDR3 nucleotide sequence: TGTGCCAGCAGCTTAGCAAGAGAGTCCTACGAGCAGTACTTC.

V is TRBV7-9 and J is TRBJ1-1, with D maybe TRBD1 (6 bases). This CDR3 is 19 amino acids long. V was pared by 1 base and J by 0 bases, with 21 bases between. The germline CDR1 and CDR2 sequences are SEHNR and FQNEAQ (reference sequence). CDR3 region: CASSLGGTPNAMVNTEAFF. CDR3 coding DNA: TGTGCCAGCAGCTTAGGGGGGACACCGAACGCCATGGTGAACACTGAAGCTTTCTTT. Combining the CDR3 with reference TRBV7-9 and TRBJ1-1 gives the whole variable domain DTGVSQNPRHKITKRGQNVTFRCDPISEHNRLYWYRQTLGQGPEFLTYFQNEAQLEKSRLLSDRFSAERPKGSFSTLEIQRTEQGDSAMYLCASSLGGTPNAMVNTEAFFGQGTRLTVV.

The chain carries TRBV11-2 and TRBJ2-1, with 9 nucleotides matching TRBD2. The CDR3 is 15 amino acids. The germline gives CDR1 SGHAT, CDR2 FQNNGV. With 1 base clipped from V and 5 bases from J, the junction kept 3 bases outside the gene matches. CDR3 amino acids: CASSLAGGGDNEQFF. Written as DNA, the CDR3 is TGTGCCAGCAGCTTAGCGGGCGGGGGGGACAATGAGCAGTTCTTC.

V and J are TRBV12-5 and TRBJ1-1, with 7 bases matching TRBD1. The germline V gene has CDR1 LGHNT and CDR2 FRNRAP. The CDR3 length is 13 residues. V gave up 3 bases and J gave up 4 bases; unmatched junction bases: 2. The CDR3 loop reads CASGFAGGTEAFF. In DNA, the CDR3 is TGTGCTAGTGGTTTTGCAGGGGGCACTGAAGCTTTCTTT.

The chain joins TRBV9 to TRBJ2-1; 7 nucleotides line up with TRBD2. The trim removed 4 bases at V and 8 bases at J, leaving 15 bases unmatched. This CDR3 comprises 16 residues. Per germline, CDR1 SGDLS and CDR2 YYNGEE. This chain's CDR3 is CASSPDRTSWGDEQFF. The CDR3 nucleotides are TGTGCCAGCAGCCCAGATAGGACTAGTTGGGGGGATGAGCAGTTCTTC.

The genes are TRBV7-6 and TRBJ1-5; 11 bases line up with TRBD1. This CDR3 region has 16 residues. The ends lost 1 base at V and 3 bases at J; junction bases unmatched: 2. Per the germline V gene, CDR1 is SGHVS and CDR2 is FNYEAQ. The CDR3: CASSLGTGGFNQPQHF. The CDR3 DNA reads TGTGCCAGCAGCTTAGGGACAGGGGGCTTCAATCAGCCCCAGCATTTT.

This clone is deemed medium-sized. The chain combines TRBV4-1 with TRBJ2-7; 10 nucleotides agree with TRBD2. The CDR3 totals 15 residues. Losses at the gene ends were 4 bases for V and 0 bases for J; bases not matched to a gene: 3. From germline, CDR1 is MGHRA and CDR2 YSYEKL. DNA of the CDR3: TGCGCCAGCAGCCTTAGCGGGGGGCCCTCCTACGAGCAGTACTTC. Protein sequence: CASSLSGGPSYEQYF.

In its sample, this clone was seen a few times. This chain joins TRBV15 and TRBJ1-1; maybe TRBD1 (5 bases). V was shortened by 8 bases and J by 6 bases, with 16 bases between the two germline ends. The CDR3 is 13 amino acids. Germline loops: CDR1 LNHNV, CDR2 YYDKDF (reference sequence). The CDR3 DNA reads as TGTGCCACCCGGATCAGTGGGGGGGCTGAAGCTTTCTTT. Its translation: CATRISGGAEAFF.

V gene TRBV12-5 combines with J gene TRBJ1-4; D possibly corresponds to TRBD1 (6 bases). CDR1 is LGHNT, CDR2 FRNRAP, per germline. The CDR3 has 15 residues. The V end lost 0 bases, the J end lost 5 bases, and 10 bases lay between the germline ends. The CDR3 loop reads CASGLVGHRNEKLFF. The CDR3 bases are TGTGCTAGTGGTTTGGTGGGACACCGGAATGAAAAACTGTTTTTT.

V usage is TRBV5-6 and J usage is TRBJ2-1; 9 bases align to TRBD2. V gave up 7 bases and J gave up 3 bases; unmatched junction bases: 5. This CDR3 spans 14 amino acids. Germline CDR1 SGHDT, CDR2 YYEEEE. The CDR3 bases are TGTGCCAGCCAACCTAGCGGGGACTACAATGAGCAGTTCTTC. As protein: CASQPSGDYNEQFF.

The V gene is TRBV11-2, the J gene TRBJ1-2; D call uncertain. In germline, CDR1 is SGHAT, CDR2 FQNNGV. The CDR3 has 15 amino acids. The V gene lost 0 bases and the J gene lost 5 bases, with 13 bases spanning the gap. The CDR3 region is CASSLDGSGPYGYTF. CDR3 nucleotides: TGTGCCAGCAGCTTAGATGGGTCCGGGCCTTATGGCTACACCTTC.

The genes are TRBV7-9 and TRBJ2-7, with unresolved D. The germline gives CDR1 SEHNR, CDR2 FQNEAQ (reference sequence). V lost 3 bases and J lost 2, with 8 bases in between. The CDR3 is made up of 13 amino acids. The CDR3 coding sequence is TGTGCCAGCAGCTTCGTGTCTACCTACGAGCAGTACTTC. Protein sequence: CASSFVSTYEQYF.

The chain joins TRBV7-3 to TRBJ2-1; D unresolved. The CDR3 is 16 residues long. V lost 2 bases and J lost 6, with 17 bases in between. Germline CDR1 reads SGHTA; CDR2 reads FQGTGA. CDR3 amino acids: CASSLRVGGILNEQFF. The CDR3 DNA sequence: TGTGCCAGCAGCTTACGAGTAGGCGGAATCCTCAATGAGCAGTTCTTC.

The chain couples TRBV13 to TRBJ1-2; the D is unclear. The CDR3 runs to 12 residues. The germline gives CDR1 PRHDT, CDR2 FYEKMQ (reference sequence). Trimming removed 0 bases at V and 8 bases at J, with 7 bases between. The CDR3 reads CASSLGAEGYTF. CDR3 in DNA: TGTGCCAGCAGCTTAGGGGCAGAGGGCTACACCTTC.

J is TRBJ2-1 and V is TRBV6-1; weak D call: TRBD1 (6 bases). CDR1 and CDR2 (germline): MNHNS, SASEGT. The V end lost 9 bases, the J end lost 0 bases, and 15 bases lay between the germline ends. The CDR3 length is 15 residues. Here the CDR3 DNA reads TGTGCCAGTACAAAGCGGACAGACTCCTACAATGAGCAGTTCTTC. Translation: CASTKRTDSYNEQFF.